The clone carrying this T cell receptor (beta chain) was observed many times. Using its own MiXCR run on the 5' RACE reads, TCRdb lists one record per CDR3 protein. Among under 300,000 distinct CDR3 sequences listed, approximately 8.3% were seen once. The data originate from a study of identical twins. Trimming stripped 5 bases from V and 9 bases from J, with 11 bases between. The CDR3 has 12 residues. Healthy Caucasians, and only they, were the donors. Another study also made use of these data, one on yellow fever vaccine responses in identical twins.

The clonotype originates from a young woman in good health. The sample taken for sequencing was CD8+ T cells sorted from blood. The genes are TRBV12-3 or TRBV12-4 and TRBJ2-1, with D possibly TRBD1 on 6 matching bases. CDR3 nucleotide sequence: TGTGCCAGCAGTGACGACAGGAGTGAGCAGTTCTTC. Encoded protein: CASSDDRSEQFF.